This T cell receptor beta chain was retrieved from a study of blood T cell repertoires in COVID-19. For the study at large: Italy, Spain and the United States were the sources of the convalescent and acute COVID-19 samples.

Each recovered donor of Cohort 3 presented with two negative PCRs, clearance, or symptom resolution. A single count supports this clone. Germline values: CDR1 SNHLY, CDR2 FYNNEI. This CDR3 spans 14 amino acids. Trimming took 4 bases from V and 3 from J, leaving 9 bases between them. Per the original methods: Amplification of reference gene primers was used by the study to estimate nucleated cell counts. This table comes from immunoSEQ multiplex PCR, and its TCRdb copy is limited to in-frame clones, with some not included. V and J calls and clone size come straight from that table; D and trimming were deduced from the DNA. The sample records about half a million clones, 88% being singletons.

The sequence came from a woman in her sixties who had recovered from COVID-19. Material for sequencing was PBMCs or T cells enriched from blood (not recorded which). The rearrangement uses TRBV2 and TRBJ1-4; no clear D. Written as DNA, the CDR3 is TGTGCCAGCAGTGTCGGGGTTGCTAATGAAAAACTGTTTTTT. Protein: CASSVGVANEKLFF.